This TCR beta chain was documented in a study of cytomegalovirus exposure and HLA in healthy donors. General study findings and limits: The study put 150 to 200 TCR beta chains on its list as cytomegalovirus-associated. Later, an analysis found that common viral pathogens appeared to be linked with several of the most significant clusters.

The PCR had 60 Vbeta and 13 Jbeta primers. Sequencing was performed with immunoSEQ multiplex PCR; in TCRdb, only in-frame clones are kept and a portion is missing. The data contain approximately 140,000 clones, roughly 77% of them singletons. CDR1 and CDR2 (germline): SGHDT, YYEEEE. This CDR3 comprises 12 residues. V was pared by 0 bases and J by 7 bases, with 5 bases between. As regards this clone: Its specificity is not known.

The chain recombines TRBV5-6 with TRBJ2-1; D remains ambiguous. The sequencing input was PBMCs. The TCR comes from a female donor in good health and CMV-seronegative. CDR3 nucleotides: TGTGCCAGCAGCTTGGCTCGTAATGAGCAGTTCTTC. Encoded protein: CASSLARNEQFF.